This TCR beta chain was recorded in a study of Ad26.COV2.S vaccination and SARS-CoV-2 variants. A note on this clone: Its target is not known.

Method: immunoSEQ multiplex PCR; TCRdb's copy keeps in-frame clones and lacks some. The sample lists over 110,000 clones, about nine tenths occurring once. Study findings and constraints: Placebo recipients trailed vaccine recipients in spike-specific TCR breadth. Reportedly, spike-specific CD8+ and CD4+ T cell responses achieved substantial breadth once vaccination had taken place. The TCR breadth and depth analyses may have understated or missed part of the total T cell responses. Non-spike TCR breadth was similar in vaccine and placebo recipients.

This CDR3 spans 13 amino acids. Deletions cut 2 bases from V and 3 bases from J, with 11 bases between. Germline CDR1 SQVTM, CDR2 ANQGSEA. The rearrangement joins TRBV29-1 to TRBJ2-7, with D possibly matching TRBD1 (6 bases). The clonotype comes from a human donor who had recovered from COVID-19. The sample was peripheral blood, taken after recovery from COVID-19. The CDR3 sequence is CSVELAGVYEQYF. The CDR3 region has the DNA TGCAGCGTTGAACTGGCAGGGGTCTACGAGCAGTACTTC.